This T cell receptor beta chain is drawn from a study of OX40 agonist ivuxolimab in advanced cancers. Study-level information: Enrolled patients in dose escalation had cancers that were hepatocellular carcinoma, melanoma, renal cell or head and neck cancer.

Prior autoimmune disease or systemic immunosuppression barred patients. With regard to this clone: Its antigen remains unidentified.

The study's findings and limits: Doses of 0.1 to 3.0 mg/kg were accompanied by clonal expansion of CD4+ and CD8+ blood T cells by week 6. In general, CD8+ T cells held more expanded clones than CD4+ did, on average.

Assay used: immunoSEQ multiplex PCR; TCRdb lists only in-frame clones, some missing. Recorded for this sample: dozens of clones. This receptor was taken from an adult with an advanced solid tumor such as melanoma, head and neck, liver or kidney cancer. The material was obtained in a trial of the OX40 agonist ivuxolimab.

CDR3 in DNA: TGTGCCAGCAGCTTTGTTCAGGGGAGTTTCTACGAGCAGTACTTC. Amino acids: CASSFVQGSFYEQYF. The J gene is TRBJ2-7, the V gene TRBV7-6; D is perhaps TRBD1 (6 bases). The CDR3 contains 15 residues. The V and J ends lost 3 bases and 3 bases respectively, with 15 bases between them. Per germline, CDR1 SGHVS and CDR2 FNYEAQ.